This T cell receptor beta chain was sequenced during a study of cytomegalovirus exposure and HLA in healthy donors. The study, taken as a whole, reports: TCR beta chains associated with HLA were, in a later analysis, more clonally expanded than equally common others.

60 Vbeta and 13 Jbeta primers were used in PCR. Sequencing used immunoSEQ multiplex PCR; TCRdb keeps in-frame clones, though not all of them. The sample holds 180,000 or so clones; 77% are singletons and the top ten take approximately 1.3%. A remark on this clone: Its antigen is as yet unknown.

Input material: PBMCs. The receptor's source is a man younger than 35 in good health and CMV-seronegative.

The CDR3 DNA sequence: TGTGCCAGCAGCCCGACAGGACGAGATGAAGCTTTCTTT. This codes for CASSPTGRDEAFF. The chain couples TRBV7-9 to TRBJ1-1; D is perhaps TRBD1 (6 bases). The CDR3 is 13 amino acids. With 5 bases removed from V and 7 bases from J, the gap between germline ends came to 14 bases. Germline V gives CDR1 SEHNR, CDR2 FQNEAQ (reference sequence).